This T cell receptor beta chain originates from a study of blood T cells in healthy people across ages. Study findings and constraints: Whereas aged donors had fewer naive CD4+ cells, long-lived donors had more of them and higher diversity. Reliance upon unsorted PBMCs precluded definitive naive versus antigen-experienced comparison. No one knew whether donors had CMV, which possibly confounded expanded clonotype changes.

In the case of this clonotype: Antigen: not known.

Healthy Russian Caucasian donors spanned ages about 6 to 100 years. With 5 bases removed from V and 3 bases from J, the gap between germline ends came to 11 bases. The CDR3 has 13 residues. Germline lookup yields CDR1 MDHEN and CDR2 SYDVKM. Alongside a J-beta primer mix, a sample-barcoded 5' primer served in a second PCR lasting roughly 7 to 12 cycles. TCRdb redid the calling of the 5' RACE reads with MiXCR, one entry per CDR3 protein. The sample carries some 1 million distinct CDR3 sequences, roughly 45% recorded once. The TCR was taken from a woman in her fifties or sixties in good health. Sequencing was done on a sample of blood. The V and J genes are TRBV28 and TRBJ2-7, with D tentatively TRBD1 (6 bases). This CDR3 is CASSVDRFYEQYF. CDR3 in DNA: TGTGCCAGCAGTGTAGACAGGTTCTACGAGCAGTACTTC.